Listed below are T cell receptor beta chains from one sample, sequenced in a study of cytomegalovirus exposure and HLA in healthy donors. Sequenced by immunoSEQ multiplex PCR; TCRdb stores in-frame clones only, minus some. The table records under 35,000 clones, 35% to 50% of them present only once. Source material: PBMCs. Receptors were obtained from a woman in her forties or fifties in good health and CMV-seronegative. Each CDR3 is given with its conserved first and last residue. Each record gives: clone size, V gene, D gene, J gene, CDR3 DNA, CDR3 protein. A D gene is named only where the DNA matches it firmly. Not all rows give a size; the values are once, few, many and, for expanded clones, a class.

abundance: NA; v_gene: TRBV6-5; d_gene: NA; j_gene: TRBJ1-3; CDR3nt: TGTGCCAGCAGTTACGCATCCGGGAGCTCTGGAAACACCATATATTTT; CDR3aa: CASSYASGSSGNTIYF
abundance: few; v_gene: TRBV2; d_gene: TRBD1; j_gene: TRBJ1-1; CDR3nt: TGTGCCAGCAGTGTACAGGGGCCGAGCCTAGAAGCTTTCTTT; CDR3aa: CASSVQGPSLEAFF
abundance: once; v_gene: TRBV19; d_gene: NA; j_gene: TRBJ2-1; CDR3nt: TGTGCCAGTAGTATTATTTCCTACAATGAGCAGTTCTTC; CDR3aa: CASSIISYNEQFF
abundance: NA; v_gene: TRBV14; d_gene: NA; j_gene: TRBJ1-4; CDR3nt: TGTGCCAGCAGCCAAGATGGGGCAGGCGTTGAAAAACTGTTTTTT; CDR3aa: CASSQDGAGVEKLFF
abundance: NA; v_gene: TRBV2; d_gene: TRBD1; j_gene: TRBJ1-2; CDR3nt: TGTGCCAGCAGGACGACAGGGGGCATCTATGGCTACACCTTC; CDR3aa: CASRTTGGIYGYTF
abundance: once; v_gene: TRBV19; d_gene: NA; j_gene: TRBJ2-7; CDR3nt: TGTGCCAGTAGTAGGAAGGGACAATCCTACGAGCAGTACTTC; CDR3aa: CASSRKGQSYEQYF
abundance: NA; v_gene: TRBV2; d_gene: NA; j_gene: TRBJ2-6; CDR3nt: TGTGCCAGCCGCTCTGGGGCCAACGTCCTGACTTTC; CDR3aa: CASRSGANVLTF
abundance: NA; v_gene: TRBV29-1; d_gene: NA; j_gene: TRBJ1-4; CDR3nt: TGCAGCGTTGATGTCAGGGACTCCGAAAAACTGTTTTTT; CDR3aa: CSVDVRDSEKLFF
abundance: few; v_gene: TRBV29-1; d_gene: NA; j_gene: TRBJ1-5; CDR3nt: TGCAGCGTCCTTGATCAGGGTGGCAATCAGCCCCAGCATTTT; CDR3aa: CSVLDQGGNQPQHF
abundance: few; v_gene: TRBV5-1; d_gene: TRBD2; j_gene: TRBJ2-1; CDR3nt: TGCGCCAGCAGCTTAAGTCTAGCGGGCCGGGGTGGTAATGAGCAGTTCTTC; CDR3aa: CASSLSLAGRGGNEQFF
abundance: NA; v_gene: TRBV6-5; d_gene: NA; j_gene: TRBJ2-3; CDR3nt: TGTGCCAGCAGCCTAGGGTTGCGGGCAGATACGCAGTATTTT; CDR3aa: CASSLGLRADTQYF
abundance: few; v_gene: TRBV5-1; d_gene: TRBD1; j_gene: TRBJ1-3; CDR3nt: TGCGCCAGCAGCTTGACAGGGGTCGTTGGAAACACCATATATTTT; CDR3aa: CASSLTGVVGNTIYF
abundance: NA; v_gene: TRBV18; d_gene: TRBD1; j_gene: TRBJ1-5; CDR3nt: TGTGCCAGCTCACGGGACAGGGCGGAAGGTCAGCCCCAGCATTTT; CDR3aa: CASSRDRAEGQPQHF
abundance: few; v_gene: TRBV9; d_gene: NA; j_gene: TRBJ2-5; CDR3nt: TGTGCCAGCAGCGTAGTGGCAGGGGATGGGACCCAGTACTTC; CDR3aa: CASSVVAGDGTQYF
abundance: few; v_gene: TRBV7-9; d_gene: NA; j_gene: TRBJ2-3; CDR3nt: TGTGCCAGCAGGGTTTCTAGCAGCCGTCCCATGCAGTATTTT; CDR3aa: CASRVSSSRPMQYF
abundance: NA; v_gene: TRBV30; d_gene: NA; j_gene: TRBJ1-6; CDR3nt: TGTGCCTGGAGTGCAGCAGGGGCATATAATTCACCCCTCCACTTT; CDR3aa: CAWSAAGAYNSPLHF
abundance: few; v_gene: TRBV7-9; d_gene: TRBD2; j_gene: TRBJ2-1; CDR3nt: TGTGCCAGCAGCTACGACCGGGGGGGGTGGAATGAGCAGTTCTTC; CDR3aa: CASSYDRGGWNEQFF